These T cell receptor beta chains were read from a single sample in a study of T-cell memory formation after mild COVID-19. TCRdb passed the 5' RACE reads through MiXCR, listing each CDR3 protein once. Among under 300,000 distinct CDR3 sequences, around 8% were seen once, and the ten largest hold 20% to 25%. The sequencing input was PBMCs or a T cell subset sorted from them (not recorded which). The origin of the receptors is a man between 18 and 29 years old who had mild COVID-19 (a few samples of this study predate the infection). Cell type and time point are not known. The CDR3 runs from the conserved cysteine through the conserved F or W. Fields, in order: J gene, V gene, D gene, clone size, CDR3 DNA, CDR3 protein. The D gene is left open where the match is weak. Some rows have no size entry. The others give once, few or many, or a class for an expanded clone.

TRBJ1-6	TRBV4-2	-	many	TGTGCCAGCAGCCAAGAGGACGGGTCGACCCAGTCACCCCTCCACTTT	CASSQEDGSTQSPLHF
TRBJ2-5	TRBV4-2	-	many	TGTGCCAGCAGCCAAGATCCCGGGTATGAGACCCAGTACTTC	CASSQDPGYETQYF
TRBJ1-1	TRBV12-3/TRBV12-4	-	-	TGTGCCAGCAGCGCGGACAGTTACCACACTGAAGCTTTCTTT	CASSADSYHTEAFF
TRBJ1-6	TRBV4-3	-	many	TGCGCCAGCAGCCAAGACCCTTTGATTAATTCACCCCTCCACTTT	CASSQDPLINSPLHF
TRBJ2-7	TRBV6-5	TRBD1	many	TGTGCCAGCAGTACATACAGGGGCTACGAGCAGTACTTC	CASSTYRGYEQYF
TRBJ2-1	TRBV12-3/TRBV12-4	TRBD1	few	TGTGCCAGCAGGCCCCGACAGGGGACGCCCTACAATGAGCAGTTCTTC	CASRPRQGTPYNEQFF
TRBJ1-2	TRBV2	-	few	TGTGCCAGCCCCGAGGAGGGAGCAAACTATGGCTACACCTTC	CASPEEGANYGYTF
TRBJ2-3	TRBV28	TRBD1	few	TGTGCCAGCTTACCGGGACAGGCTAGCACAGATACGCAGTATTTT	CASLPGQASTDTQYF
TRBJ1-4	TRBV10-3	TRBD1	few	TGTGCCATCAGTGAGTCGGGACAGAAAGCAACTAATGAAAAACTGTTTTTT	CAISESGQKATNEKLFF
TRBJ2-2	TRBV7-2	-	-	TGTGCCAGCAGTCCGAGGGGCGGGACCGGGGAGCTGTTTTTT	CASSPRGGTGELFF
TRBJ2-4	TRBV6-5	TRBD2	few	TGTGCCAGCAGATGGCGGGGGGGCTTTGGGGACATTCAGTACTTC	CASRWRGGFGDIQYF
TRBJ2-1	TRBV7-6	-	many	TGTGCCAGCAGCTTAGCTCAGGGTAGCTCCTACAATGAGCAGTTCTTC	CASSLAQGSSYNEQFF
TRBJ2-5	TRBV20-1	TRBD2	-	TGCAGTGCTAGGTCAGGACTAGCGGCGGAGGAGACCCAGTACTTC	CSARSGLAAEETQYF
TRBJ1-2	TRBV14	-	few	TGTGCCAGCAGCCAAGATTCAGCTGGGGGCTACACCTTC	CASSQDSAGGYTF
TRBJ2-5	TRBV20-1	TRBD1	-	TGCAGTGCCACCGGGACAGGGATTGATGAGACCCAGTACTTC	CSATGTGIDETQYF
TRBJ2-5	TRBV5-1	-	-	TGCGCCAGCAGCTTGGGCGGGGTTGAGATCCAGTACTTC	CASSLGGVEIQYF
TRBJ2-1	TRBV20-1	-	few	TGCAGTGCTAGTGGGTGGACATACAATGAGCAGTTCTTC	CSASGWTYNEQFF
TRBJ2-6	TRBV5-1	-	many	TGCGCCAGCAGCTTGTTGGCCTCTGGGGCCAACGTCCTGACTTTC	CASSLLASGANVLTF
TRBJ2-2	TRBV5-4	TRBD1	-	TGTGCCAGCAGCTTTAAGGACAGGGGTTACGGGGAGCTGTTTTTT	CASSFKDRGYGELFF
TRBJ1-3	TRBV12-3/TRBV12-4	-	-	TGTGCCAGCAGTTGGGGAAACACCATATATTTT	CASSWGNTIYF
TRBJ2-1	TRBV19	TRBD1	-	TGTGCCAGTAGTAGGGCAGGGGGTTCTAATGAGCAGTTCTTC	CASSRAGGSNEQFF
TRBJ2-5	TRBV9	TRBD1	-	TGTGCCAGCAGCGTGACCCGACAGGGCGGAGAGACCCAGTACTTC	CASSVTRQGGETQYF
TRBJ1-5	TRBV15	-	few	TGTGCCACCAGCATAAGGATAGGAGGGGCCAATCAGCCCCAGCATTTT	CATSIRIGGANQPQHF
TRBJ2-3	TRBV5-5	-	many	TGTGCCAGCAGCTTGGTGAAGAGCACAGATACGCAGTATTTT	CASSLVKSTDTQYF
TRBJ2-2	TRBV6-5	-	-	TGTGCCAGCAGTTACTGGGGGGACAGCGTCAACACCGGGGAGCTGTTTTTT	CASSYWGDSVNTGELFF
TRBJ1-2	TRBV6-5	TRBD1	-	TGTGCCAGCAGCCGCGTTACAGGGGCCTATGGCTACACCTTC	CASSRVTGAYGYTF
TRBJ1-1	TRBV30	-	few	TGTGCCTGGATTCACATGAACACTGAAGCTTTCTTT	CAWIHMNTEAFF
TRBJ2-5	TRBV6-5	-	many	TGTGCCAGCCGTAAAGAGACCCAGTACTTC	CASRKETQYF
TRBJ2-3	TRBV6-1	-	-	TGTGCCAGCAGTCCGGACGGGCAAGGTCTAGATACGCAGTATTTT	CASSPDGQGLDTQYF
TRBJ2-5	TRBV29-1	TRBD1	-	TGCAGCGGACGACAGGGAGTTGAGACCCAGTACTTC	CSGRQGVETQYF
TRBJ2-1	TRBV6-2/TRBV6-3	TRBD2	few	TGTGCCAGCAGTTATGAGGCGGGGGAACGCCATGGAGAGCAGTTCTTC	CASSYEAGERHGEQFF
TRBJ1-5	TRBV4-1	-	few	TGCGCCAGCAGCCAAGAAGCCCCGGGGGTAGGCAATCAGCCCCAGCATTTT	CASSQEAPGVGNQPQHF
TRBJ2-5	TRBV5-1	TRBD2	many	TGCGCCAGCAGGCGTGGGACTAGCCAAGAGACCCAGTACTTC	CASRRGTSQETQYF
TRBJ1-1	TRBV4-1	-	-	TGCGCCAGCAGCCAAGATGAGGAGCGGTTCGCTTTCTTT	CASSQDEERFAFF
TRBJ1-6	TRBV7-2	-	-	TGTGCCAGCAGCGTCGGACGTATTAATTCACCCCTCCACTTT	CASSVGRINSPLHF
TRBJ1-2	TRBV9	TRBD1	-	TGTGCCAGCAGCGTCGGGGGGACAGGGTCTTATGGCTACACCTTC	CASSVGGTGSYGYTF
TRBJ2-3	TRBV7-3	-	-	TGTGCCAGCAGCTCCTGGGGGGGCGGGTCTACAGATACGCAGTATTTT	CASSSWGGGSTDTQYF